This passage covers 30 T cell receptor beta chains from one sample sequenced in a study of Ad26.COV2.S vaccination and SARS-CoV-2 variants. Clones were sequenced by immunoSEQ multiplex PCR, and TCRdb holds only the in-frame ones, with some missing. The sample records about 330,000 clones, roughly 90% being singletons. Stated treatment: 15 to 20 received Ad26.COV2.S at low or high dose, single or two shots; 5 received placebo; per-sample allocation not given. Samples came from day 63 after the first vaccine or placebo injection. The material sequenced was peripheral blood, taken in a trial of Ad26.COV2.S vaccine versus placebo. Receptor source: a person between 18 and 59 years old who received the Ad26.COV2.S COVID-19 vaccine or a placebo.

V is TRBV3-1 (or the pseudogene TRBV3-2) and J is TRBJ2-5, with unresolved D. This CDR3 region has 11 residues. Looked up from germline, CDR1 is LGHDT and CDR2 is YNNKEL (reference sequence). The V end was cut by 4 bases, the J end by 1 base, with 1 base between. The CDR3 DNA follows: TGTGCCAGCAGCCCCCAAGAGACCCAGTACTTC. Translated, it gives CASSPQETQYF.

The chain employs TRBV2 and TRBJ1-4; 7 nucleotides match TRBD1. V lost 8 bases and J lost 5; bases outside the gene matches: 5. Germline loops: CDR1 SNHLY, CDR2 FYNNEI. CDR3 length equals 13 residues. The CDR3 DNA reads TGTGCCAGCTTACAGGGGCCAAATGAAAAACTGTTTTTT. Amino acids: CASLQGPNEKLFF. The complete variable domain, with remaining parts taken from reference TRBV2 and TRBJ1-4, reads EPEVTQTPSHQVTQMGQEVILRCVPISNHLYFYWYRQILGQKVEFLVSFYNNEISEKSEIFDDQFSVERPDGSNFTLKIRSTKLEDSAMYFCASLQGPNEKLFFGSGTQLSVL.

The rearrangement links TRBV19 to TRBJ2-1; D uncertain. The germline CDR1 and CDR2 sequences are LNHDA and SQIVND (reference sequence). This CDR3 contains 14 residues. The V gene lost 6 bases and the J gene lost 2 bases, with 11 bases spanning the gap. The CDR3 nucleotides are TGTGCCAGTAGGGTGGGCCCCGCCTACAATGAGCAGTTCTTC. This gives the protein CASRVGPAYNEQFF.

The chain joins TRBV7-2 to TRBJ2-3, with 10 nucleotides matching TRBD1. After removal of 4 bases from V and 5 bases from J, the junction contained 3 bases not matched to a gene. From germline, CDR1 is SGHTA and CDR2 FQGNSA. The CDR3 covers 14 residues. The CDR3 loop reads CASSSWTGGDTQYF. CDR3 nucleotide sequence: TGTGCCAGCAGCTCATGGACAGGGGGAGATACGCAGTATTTT.

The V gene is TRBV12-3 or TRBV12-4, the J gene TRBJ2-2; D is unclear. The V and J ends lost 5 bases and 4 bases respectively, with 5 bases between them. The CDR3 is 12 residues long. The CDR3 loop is CASSPVTGELFF. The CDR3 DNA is TGTGCCAGCAGTCCAGTCACCGGGGAGCTGTTTTTT.

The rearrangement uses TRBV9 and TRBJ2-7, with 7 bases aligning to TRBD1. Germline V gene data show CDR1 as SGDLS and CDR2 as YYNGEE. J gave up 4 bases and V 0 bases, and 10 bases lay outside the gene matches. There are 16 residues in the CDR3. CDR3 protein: CASSVVPGTVFYEQYV. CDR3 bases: TGTGCCAGCAGCGTAGTGCCCGGGACAGTTTTTTACGAGCAGTACGTC.

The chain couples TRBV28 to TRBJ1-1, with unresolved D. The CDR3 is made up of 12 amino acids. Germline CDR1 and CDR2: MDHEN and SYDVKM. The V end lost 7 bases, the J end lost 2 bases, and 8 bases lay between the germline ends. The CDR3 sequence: CASNWGNTEAFF. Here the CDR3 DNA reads TGTGCCAGCAATTGGGGTAACACTGAAGCTTTCTTT.

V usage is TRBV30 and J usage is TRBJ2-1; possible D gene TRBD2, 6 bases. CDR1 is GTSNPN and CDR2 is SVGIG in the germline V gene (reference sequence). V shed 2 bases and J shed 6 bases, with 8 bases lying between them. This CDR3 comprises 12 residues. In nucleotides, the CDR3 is TGTGCCTGGAGTTTGGGGGGCAATGAGCAGTTCTTC. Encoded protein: CAWSLGGNEQFF.

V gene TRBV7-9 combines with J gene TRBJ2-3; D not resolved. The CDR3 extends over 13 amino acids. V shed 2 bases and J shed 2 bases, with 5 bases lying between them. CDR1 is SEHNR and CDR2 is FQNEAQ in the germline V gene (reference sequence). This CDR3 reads CASSLFNTDTQYF. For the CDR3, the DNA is TGTGCCAGCAGCTTATTTAACACAGATACGCAGTATTTT.

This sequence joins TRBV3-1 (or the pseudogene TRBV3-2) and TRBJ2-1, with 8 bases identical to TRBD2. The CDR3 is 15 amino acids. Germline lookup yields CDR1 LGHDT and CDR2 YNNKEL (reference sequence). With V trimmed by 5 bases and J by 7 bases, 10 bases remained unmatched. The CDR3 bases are TGTGCCAGCAGCTTTGAGCGGGGGATGGGGAATGAGCAGTTCTTC. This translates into CASSFERGMGNEQFF.

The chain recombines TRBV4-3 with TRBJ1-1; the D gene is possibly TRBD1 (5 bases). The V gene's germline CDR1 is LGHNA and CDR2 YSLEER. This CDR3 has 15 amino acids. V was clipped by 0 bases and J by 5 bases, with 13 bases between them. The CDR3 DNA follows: TGCGCCAGCAGCCAAGAGTCCCAGGGACTAACTGAAGCTTTCTTT. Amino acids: CASSQESQGLTEAFF.

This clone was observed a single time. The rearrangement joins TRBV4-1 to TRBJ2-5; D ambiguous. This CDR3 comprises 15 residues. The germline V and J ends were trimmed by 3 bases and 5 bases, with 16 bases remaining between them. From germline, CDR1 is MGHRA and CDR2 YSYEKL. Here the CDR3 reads CASSQPSRAAETQYF. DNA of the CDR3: TGCGCCAGCAGCCAGCCCAGTCGGGCTGCGGAGACCCAGTACTTC.

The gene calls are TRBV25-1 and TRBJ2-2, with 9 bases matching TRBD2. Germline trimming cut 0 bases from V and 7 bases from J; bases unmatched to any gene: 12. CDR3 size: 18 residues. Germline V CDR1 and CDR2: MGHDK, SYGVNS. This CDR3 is CASSEYLLAGQDSGELFF. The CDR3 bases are TGTGCCAGCAGTGAATACCTGCTAGCGGGGCAGGATAGCGGGGAGCTGTTTTTT. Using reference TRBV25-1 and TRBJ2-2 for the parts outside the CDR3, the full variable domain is EADIYQTPRYLVIGTGKKITLECSQTMGHDKMYWYQQDPGMELHLIHYSYGVNSTEKGDLSSESTVSRIRTEHFPLTLESARPSHTSQYLCASSEYLLAGQDSGELFFGEGSRLTVL.

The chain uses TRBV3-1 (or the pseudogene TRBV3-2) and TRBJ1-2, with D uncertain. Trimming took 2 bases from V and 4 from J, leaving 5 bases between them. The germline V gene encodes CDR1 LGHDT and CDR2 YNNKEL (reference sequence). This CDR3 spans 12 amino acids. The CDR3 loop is CASSQLPYGYTF. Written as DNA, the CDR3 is TGTGCCAGCAGCCAATTGCCCTATGGCTACACCTTC.

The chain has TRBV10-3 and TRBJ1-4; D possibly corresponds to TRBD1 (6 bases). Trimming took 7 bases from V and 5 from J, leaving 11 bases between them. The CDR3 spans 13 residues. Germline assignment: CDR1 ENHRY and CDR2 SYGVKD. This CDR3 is CAIMGAPNEKLFF. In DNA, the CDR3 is TGTGCCATCATGGGGGCTCCGAATGAAAAACTGTTTTTT.

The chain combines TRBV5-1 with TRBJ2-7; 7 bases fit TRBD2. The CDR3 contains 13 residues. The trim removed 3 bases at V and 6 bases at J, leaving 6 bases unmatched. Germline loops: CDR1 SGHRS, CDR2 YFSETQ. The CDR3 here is CASSSRLATEQYF. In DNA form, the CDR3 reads TGCGCCAGCAGCTCCCGACTAGCCACCGAGCAGTACTTC.

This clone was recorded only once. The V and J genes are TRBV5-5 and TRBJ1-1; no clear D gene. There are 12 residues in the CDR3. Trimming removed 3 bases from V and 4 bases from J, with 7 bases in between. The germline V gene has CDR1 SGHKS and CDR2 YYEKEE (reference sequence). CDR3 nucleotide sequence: TGTGCCAGCAGCTCTCCCCGCACTGAAGCTTTCTTT. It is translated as CASSSPRTEAFF. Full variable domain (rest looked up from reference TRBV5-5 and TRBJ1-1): DAGVTQSPTHLIKTRGQQVTLRCSPISGHKSVSWYQQVLGQGPQFIFQYYEKEERGRGNFPDRFSARQFPNYSSELNVNALLLGDSALYLCASSSPRTEAFFGQGTRLTVV.

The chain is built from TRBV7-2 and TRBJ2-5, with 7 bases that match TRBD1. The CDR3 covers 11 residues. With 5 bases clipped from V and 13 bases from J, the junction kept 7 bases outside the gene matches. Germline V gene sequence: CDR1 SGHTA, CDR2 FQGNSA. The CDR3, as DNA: TGTGCCAGCAGCACGGGACAGCAGCCGTACTTC. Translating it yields CASSTGQQPYF.

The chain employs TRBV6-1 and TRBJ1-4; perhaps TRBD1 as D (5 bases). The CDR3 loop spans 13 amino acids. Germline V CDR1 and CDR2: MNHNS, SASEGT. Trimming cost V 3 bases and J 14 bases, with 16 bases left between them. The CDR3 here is CASSDPGAGRLFF. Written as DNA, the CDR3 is TGTGCCAGCAGTGATCCCGGGGCAGGGCGGCTGTTTTTT.

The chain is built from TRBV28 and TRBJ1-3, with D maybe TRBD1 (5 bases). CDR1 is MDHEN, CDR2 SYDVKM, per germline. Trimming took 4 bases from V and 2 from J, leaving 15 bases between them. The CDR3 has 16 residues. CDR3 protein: CASSYLQDLAGNTIYF. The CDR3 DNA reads TGTGCCAGCAGTTATCTACAGGATCTAGCTGGAAACACCATATATTTT.

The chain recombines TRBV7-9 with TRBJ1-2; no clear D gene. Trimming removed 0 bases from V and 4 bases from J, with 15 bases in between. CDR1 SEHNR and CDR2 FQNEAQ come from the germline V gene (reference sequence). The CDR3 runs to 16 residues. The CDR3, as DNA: TGTGCCAGCAGCTTAGCCGTCGGGCAGGTTGGCTATGGCTACACCTTC. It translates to CASSLAVGQVGYGYTF.

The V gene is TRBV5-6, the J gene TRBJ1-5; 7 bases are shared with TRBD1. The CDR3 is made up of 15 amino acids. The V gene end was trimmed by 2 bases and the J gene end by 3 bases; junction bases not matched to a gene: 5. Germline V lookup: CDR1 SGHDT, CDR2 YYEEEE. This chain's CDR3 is CASSLWTGNNQPQHF. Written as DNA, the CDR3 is TGTGCCAGCAGCTTATGGACAGGCAACAATCAGCCCCAGCATTTT.

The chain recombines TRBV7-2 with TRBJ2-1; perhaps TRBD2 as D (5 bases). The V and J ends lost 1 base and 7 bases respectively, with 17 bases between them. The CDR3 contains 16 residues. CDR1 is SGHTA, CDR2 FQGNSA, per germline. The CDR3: CASSLGGELVNNEQFF. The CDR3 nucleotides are TGTGCCAGCAGCTTAGGGGGAGAACTAGTGAATAATGAGCAGTTCTTC.

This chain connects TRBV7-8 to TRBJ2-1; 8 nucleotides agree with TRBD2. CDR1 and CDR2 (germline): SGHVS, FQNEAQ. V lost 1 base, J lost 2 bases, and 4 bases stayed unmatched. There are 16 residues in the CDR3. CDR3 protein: CASSLGQAGAYNEQFF. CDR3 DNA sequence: TGTGCCAGCAGCTTAGGGCAAGCGGGGGCCTACAATGAGCAGTTCTTC.

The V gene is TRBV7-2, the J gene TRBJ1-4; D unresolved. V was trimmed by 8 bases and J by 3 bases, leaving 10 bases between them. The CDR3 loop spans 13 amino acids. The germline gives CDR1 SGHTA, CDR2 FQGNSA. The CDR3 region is CASHKMPNEKLFF. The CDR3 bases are TGTGCCAGCCACAAGATGCCTAATGAAAAACTGTTTTTT.

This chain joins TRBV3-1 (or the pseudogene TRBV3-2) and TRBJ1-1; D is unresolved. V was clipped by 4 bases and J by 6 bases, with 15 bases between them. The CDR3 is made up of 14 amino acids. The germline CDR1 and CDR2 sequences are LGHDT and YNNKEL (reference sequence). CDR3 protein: CASSRVPASSEAFF. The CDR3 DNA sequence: TGTGCCAGCAGCCGAGTTCCCGCTTCATCTGAAGCTTTCTTT.

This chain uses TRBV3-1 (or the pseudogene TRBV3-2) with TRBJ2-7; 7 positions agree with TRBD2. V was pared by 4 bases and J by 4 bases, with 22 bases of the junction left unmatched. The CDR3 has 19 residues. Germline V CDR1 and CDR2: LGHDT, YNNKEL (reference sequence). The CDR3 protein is CASSLPPNRLSGEPYEQYF. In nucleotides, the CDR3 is TGTGCCAGCAGCCTTCCCCCGAACCGACTAAGCGGGGAGCCTTACGAGCAGTACTTC.

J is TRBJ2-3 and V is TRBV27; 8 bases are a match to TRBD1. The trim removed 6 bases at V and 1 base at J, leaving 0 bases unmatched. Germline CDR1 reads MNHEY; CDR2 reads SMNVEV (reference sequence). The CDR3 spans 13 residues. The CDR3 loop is CASRTGGTDTQYF. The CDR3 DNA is TGTGCCAGCAGGACAGGGGGCACAGATACGCAGTATTTT.

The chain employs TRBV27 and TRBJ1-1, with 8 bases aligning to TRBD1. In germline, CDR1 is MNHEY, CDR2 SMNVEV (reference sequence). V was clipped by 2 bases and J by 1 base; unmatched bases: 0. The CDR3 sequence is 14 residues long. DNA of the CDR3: TGTGCCAGCAGTTTAACAGGGGGGAACACTGAAGCTTTCTTT. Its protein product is CASSLTGGNTEAFF.

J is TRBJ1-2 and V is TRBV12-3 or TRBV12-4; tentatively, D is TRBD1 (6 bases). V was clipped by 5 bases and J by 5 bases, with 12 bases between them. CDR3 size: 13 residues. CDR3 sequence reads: CASSTTGIYGYTF. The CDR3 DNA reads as TGTGCCAGCAGTACAACAGGGATTTATGGCTACACCTTC.